These T cell receptor beta chains were read from a single sample in a study of shared clonotypes between healthy human individuals. TCRdb's copy holds only in-frame clones and misses some; the assay was immunoSEQ multiplex PCR. The data show roughly 2 million clones, with approximately 95% seen just once and 0.13% held by the top ten. Sequencing input: naive CD4+ T cells sorted from blood. The receptors were gathered from a man younger than 30 in good health. Both conserved end residues are part of each CDR3. A D gene is named only where the DNA matches it firmly. The size entry is marked missing in some rows and otherwise reads once, few, many or a size class.

abundance	d_gene	v_gene	j_gene	CDR3nt	CDR3aa
NA	NA	TRBV14	TRBJ1-1	TGTGCCAGCAGCCCCAAGGCTGCCGGCAGAGCTTTCTTT	CASSPKAAGRAFF
NA	NA	TRBV7-6	TRBJ2-2	TGTGCCAGCAGCTTACCGCCGAGGCAGGTTCCCACCGGGGAGCTGTTTTTT	CASSLPPRQVPTGELFF
NA	NA	TRBV5-6	TRBJ2-1	TGTGCCAGCAGCTTGGTCGGGACTCCGGGCAATGAGCAGTTCTTC	CASSLVGTPGNEQFF
NA	NA	TRBV18	TRBJ2-1	TGTGCCAGCTCACCTGGACTGGGATCCAATGAGCAGTTCTTC	CASSPGLGSNEQFF
NA	TRBD1	TRBV5-4	TRBJ2-7	TGTGCCAGCAGTTTTGTCGGGGGACAGGGTTACGAGCAATACTTC	CASSFVGGQGYEQYF
NA	NA	TRBV7-3	TRBJ2-2	TGTGCCAGCAGACCGGACTTAGCCAACACCGGGGAGCTGTTTTTT	CASRPDLANTGELFF
NA	NA	TRBV10-3	TRBJ1-5	TGTGCCATCAGTGACCCTGGACAGCCCCAGCATTTT	CAISDPGQPQHF
NA	TRBD2	TRBV5-4	TRBJ2-7	TGTGCCAGCAGCTTATACGGGCGGGAGGGTTTGTTGTACTTC	CASSLYGREGLLYF
NA	NA	TRBV18	TRBJ1-1	TGTGCCAGCTCACCATGGCAAAGCACTGAAGCTTTCTTT	CASSPWQSTEAFF
NA	NA	TRBV19	TRBJ2-1	TGTGCCAGTAGCAGACTAACAAGCTCCTACAATGAGCAGTTCTTC	CASSRLTSSYNEQFF
NA	NA	TRBV6-1	TRBJ2-1	TGTGCCAGCAGTGGGCTAGTCGGTGAGCAGTTCTTC	CASSGLVGEQFF
NA	NA	TRBV7-9	TRBJ2-3	TGTGCCAGCAGCACGCTACCGGGACTAACAGGGGCAGATACGCAGTATTTT	CASSTLPGLTGADTQYF
NA	NA	TRBV20-1	TRBJ2-3	TGCAGTGCAAAGACCCCGTATACGCAGTATTTT	CSAKTPYTQYF
NA	NA	TRBV6-5	TRBJ2-7	TGTGCCAGCAGTTACCACCGCGATGAGCAGTACTTC	CASSYHRDEQYF
NA	TRBD2	TRBV4-1	TRBJ2-5	TGCGCCAGCAGCCAAGGACTAGCGGGGCCTCAAGAGACCCAGTACTTC	CASSQGLAGPQETQYF
NA	NA	TRBV11-2	TRBJ2-7	TGTGCCAGCAGCTTAACATGGGGGATTGGCGAGCAGTACTTC	CASSLTWGIGEQYF
NA	NA	TRBV5-1	TRBJ2-7	TGCGCCAGCAGGGAGGTATACCAAACGAGCTCCTACGAGCAGTACTTC	CASREVYQTSSYEQYF
NA	TRBD1	TRBV2	TRBJ2-4	TGTGCCAGCAGTGGGGGACAGGGAGGGCTTCAGTACTTC	CASSGGQGGLQYF
NA	NA	TRBV7-2	TRBJ2-2	TGTGCCAGCAGCTACCAACTCGGGGCAAGCACCGGGGAGCTGTTTTTT	CASSYQLGASTGELFF
NA	TRBD1	TRBV5-1	TRBJ2-7	TGCGCCAGCAGCTTGGCAACTGGGACAGGGGCCTCCTACGAGCAGTACTTC	CASSLATGTGASYEQYF
NA	NA	TRBV5-4	TRBJ2-3	TGTGCCAGCATAAATGAGATCACAGATACGCAGTATTTT	CASINEITDTQYF
NA	NA	TRBV27	TRBJ1-6	TGTGCCAGCAGTTCGGACGGTTTATCACCCCTCCACTTT	CASSSDGLSPLHF
NA	TRBD2	TRBV4-3	TRBJ2-1	TGCGCCAGCAGCGCCCGACTAGCGGGCGGGCAGTTCTTC	CASSARLAGGQFF
once	NA	TRBV4-3	TRBJ2-7	TGCGCCAGCAGCCAAGGACTAGCCTACGAGCAGTACTTC	CASSQGLAYEQYF
NA	TRBD2	TRBV11-2	TRBJ2-7	TGTGCCAGCAGCGGAATACTAGCGGCCGGGGGGGAGCAGTACTTC	CASSGILAAGGEQYF
NA	NA	TRBV5-1	TRBJ2-7	TGCGCCAGCTCTCACTCCGGGCCATCGCACGAGCAGTACTTC	CASSHSGPSHEQYF
NA	TRBD2	TRBV5-1	TRBJ2-5	TGCGCCAGCAGCCCCGGACTAGCTGAGACCCAGTACTTC	CASSPGLAETQYF
NA	NA	TRBV5-1	TRBJ1-2	TGCGCCAGCAGCTTGGGTGGCGGCTACACCTTC	CASSLGGGYTF
NA	NA	TRBV27	TRBJ1-5	TGTGCCAGCACTCCCCCATGGGGCTATAGCAATCAGCCCCAGCATTTT	CASTPPWGYSNQPQHF
NA	NA	TRBV7-2	TRBJ2-2	TGTGCCAGCAGCTCCTCGGGGTACACCGGGGAGCTGTTTTTT	CASSSSGYTGELFF
NA	NA	TRBV28	TRBJ1-4	TGTGCCAGTTGGGGCCTCTTGGGTACTAATGAAAAACTGTTTTTT	CASWGLLGTNEKLFF
NA	NA	TRBV30	TRBJ2-5	TGTGCCTGGGAGACAGGCGTCGGGCGGGGGGAGACCCAGTACTTC	CAWETGVGRGETQYF
NA	TRBD2	TRBV6-6	TRBJ2-7	TGTGCCAGCAGTCAGGGACTAGCGGGCCCCTACGAGCAGTACTTC	CASSQGLAGPYEQYF
NA	TRBD2	TRBV10-1	TRBJ2-2	TGCGCCAGCAGCCACGGACTAGCGGGGAACACCGGGGAGCTGTTTTTT	CASSHGLAGNTGELFF
NA	NA	TRBV5-1	TRBJ1-1	TGCGCCAGCAGCTTGGCCGGGGGCCTCTTGAACACTGAAGCTTTCTTT	CASSLAGGLLNTEAFF
once	NA	TRBV6-5	TRBJ1-2	TGTGCCAGCAGTTACTCGAAGGCAGGGAACTATGGCTACACCTTC	CASSYSKAGNYGYTF
NA	TRBD1	TRBV5-1	TRBJ1-2	TGCGCCAGCAGCTTGGCCGGGACAGCTCTCTATGGCTACACCTTC	CASSLAGTALYGYTF
NA	TRBD2	TRBV7-8	TRBJ2-7	TGTGCCAGCAGCTTTATTTCTAGCGGGAGTTTCGAGCAGTACTTC	CASSFISSGSFEQYF
NA	NA	TRBV4-1	TRBJ1-5	TGCGCCAGCAGCCAAGACCGAACAGCAGGGTTCCAGCCCCAGCATTTT	CASSQDRTAGFQPQHF
NA	TRBD1	TRBV10-2	TRBJ2-5	TGCGCCAGCAGTGAATGGACAGGGGACGGGAAGGCCCAGTACTTC	CASSEWTGDGKAQYF
NA	NA	TRBV30	TRBJ1-4	TGTGCCTGGAGCGACAGGTTAGGCGAAAAACTGTTTTTT	CAWSDRLGEKLFF
NA	NA	TRBV11-2	TRBJ2-5	TGTGCCAGCAGCTTAGACATAGAGACCCAGTACTTC	CASSLDIETQYF
NA	TRBD1	TRBV19	TRBJ1-2	TGTGCCAGTAGTCTTGGGACAGACCCCTATGGCTACACCTTC	CASSLGTDPYGYTF
NA	NA	TRBV5-4	TRBJ1-4	TGTGCCAGCAGCTTGAGGGGGGCGGGAGAAAAACTGTTTTTT	CASSLRGAGEKLFF
NA	TRBD1	TRBV27	TRBJ1-1	TGTGCCAGCAGTGGGGACAGGGGGATGTCTGAAGCTTTCTTT	CASSGDRGMSEAFF
NA	TRBD1	TRBV18	TRBJ1-2	TGTGCCAGCTCACCACCGAGGACAGGGGATAACTATGGCTACACCTTC	CASSPPRTGDNYGYTF
NA	NA	TRBV10-3	TRBJ1-1	TGTGCCATCAGTGAGTCTTTTAGGGTTTCGAACACTGAAGCTTTCTTT	CAISESFRVSNTEAFF
NA	NA	TRBV2	TRBJ2-7	TGTGCCAGCAGTGACTTACGGGCAGGGCTCCGCGAGCAGTACTTC	CASSDLRAGLREQYF
many	TRBD2	TRBV2	TRBJ2-4	TGTGCCAGCACGGCGGGAGATTATCCCCGAGGCATTCAGTACTTC	CASTAGDYPRGIQYF
NA	TRBD1	TRBV27	TRBJ2-7	TGTGCCAGCAGTCCTTCGGGACAGGGTCGCGGCGAGCAGTACTTC	CASSPSGQGRGEQYF
NA	TRBD1	TRBV7-9	TRBJ1-4	TGTGCCAGCAGCCCTGGGTCGACAGGGGGTGAAAAACTGTTTTTT	CASSPGSTGGEKLFF
NA	TRBD2	TRBV15	TRBJ2-5	TGTGCCACCAGCGGAGTGCCCGGGACTAGCGTCAGCTTGCGGCAAGAGACCCAGTACTTC	CATSGVPGTSVSLRQETQYF
NA	TRBD1	TRBV9	TRBJ1-6	TGTGCCAGCAGCGTGCAGGGGACAGGGTTTTCACCCCTCCACTTT	CASSVQGTGFSPLHF
NA	NA	TRBV6-6	TRBJ1-2	TGTGCCAGCAGTTACCCCGTCCTACGGGACTATGGCTACACCTTC	CASSYPVLRDYGYTF
NA	NA	TRBV28	TRBJ1-1	TGTGCCACTTCCGTAGGGGGGATTGAAGCTTTCTTT	CATSVGGIEAFF
NA	NA	TRBV28	TRBJ1-5	TGTGCCAGCAGTTTAGGACGGGTGAGGCAGCCCCAGCATTTT	CASSLGRVRQPQHF
NA	NA	TRBV29-1	TRBJ2-3	TGCAGCGTTGAGGATGTTTGGGGGAGCACAGATACGCAGTATTTT	CSVEDVWGSTDTQYF